This TCR beta chain was identified during a study of T cells in Graves' hyperthyroidism and ophthalmopathy. Turning to the study itself: The initial diagnosis was the point when peripheral blood was collected, ahead of any treatment.

Researchers took RNA transcripts and amplified the TCR beta CDR3 regions from them. The HTBI primer set served for first-round RT-PCR of the TCR CDR3. One entry per CDR3 protein results from TCRdb running MiXCR on the multiplex PCR reads. Here the sample spans 150,000 or so distinct CDR3 sequences, roughly 9.4% being singletons. Findings of the study overall: The model identified upcoming ophthalmopathy a median 6.5 months ahead of onset.

Concerning this clonotype: Its target is not known.

The CDR3 is 15 residues long. V was trimmed by 0 bases and J by 2 bases, leaving 11 bases between them. The V gene's germline CDR1 is MGHRA and CDR2 YSYEKL. The diagnoses drew upon clinical symptoms, serum thyroxine and TRAb, thyroid ultrasound and orbital computed tomography. PBMCs were obtained from approximately 9.2 ml fresh peripheral blood. Material: blood. This TCR derives from a woman aged 18-29 years with Graves' hyperthyroidism that later progressed to Graves' ophthalmopathy. The V gene is TRBV4-1, the J gene TRBJ2-7; possibly TRBD1 or TRBD2 for D (5 bases each). The CDR3 nucleotides are TGCGCCAGCAGCCAAGATTCCCCGGGGCCCTACGAGCAGTACTTC. Protein: CASSQDSPGPYEQYF.